This T cell receptor beta chain was observed in a study of spatial heterogeneity in lung cancer. Looking at the study overall: More beta-chain than alpha-chain sequences were consistently detected. Study results and limitations: The estimate shows that only around 7% of tumor T cells were covered for alpha and 12% to 15% for beta chains. Ubiquitous and regional nonsynonymous mutations were tracked by counts of ubiquitous and regional expanded TCRs, respectively. It was found that expanded intratumoral alpha and beta TCR counts tracked tumor mutation counts.

This clonotype was seen ten or more times. Its antigen is unknown. The germline CDR1 and CDR2 sequences are SGHRS and YFSETQ. This CDR3 is built from 19 residues. After removal of 4 bases from V and 1 base from J, the junction contained 15 bases not matched to a gene. Each CDR3 protein is one row after TCRdb ran MiXCR on the 5' RACE reads. The table includes roughly 15,000 distinct CDR3 sequences, approximately 4.5% detected once. The time point was: sample taken at primary tumor resection. No cell sorting; template was whole RNA from tumor, lung tissue or PBMC. Sample: lung tumor tissue, taken at surgery. The source is a female donor with early-stage non-small cell lung cancer. The genes are TRBV5-1 and TRBJ2-2; TRBD1 aligns across 8 bases. The DNA for the CDR3 is TGCGCCAGCAGCCAGGACCTGGACAGGGAGACTTGGAACACCGGGGAGCTGTTTTTT. Translating it yields CASSQDLDRETWNTGELFF. The variable domain in full, with the rest retrieved from reference TRBV5-1 and TRBJ2-2, is KAGVTQTPRYLIKTRGQQVTLSCSPISGHRSVSWYQQTPGQGLQFLFEYFSETQRNKGNFPGRFSGRQFSNSRSEMNVSTLELGDSALYLCASSQDLDRETWNTGELFFGEGSRLTVL.